The sample holds many counts of the clone carrying this T cell receptor beta chain. No antigen is known for it. Each CDR3 protein is one row after TCRdb ran MiXCR on the PCR reads. The sample records about 500,000 distinct CDR3 sequences, about a quarter being singletons. Sequencing libraries of naive CD8 cells derived from approximately 20,000 to 980,000 sorted cells with 10%, 30% or 50% RNA. The CDR3 is 14 amino acids. The germline V gene has CDR1 MGHRA and CDR2 YSYEKL. V lost 0 bases and J 3 bases, leaving 8 bases between the germline ends. This sample is drawn from a study of molecular identifiers for immune sequencing clone quantification. Across the study: Replicate RNA came from roughly 18,000 or 92,000 naive CD8 cells and was split five ways, and four parts were sequenced. Study conclusions and caveats: Effector cells kept over 97% of their molecules in clones above 20 RNA copies, while naive cells kept under 1% there.

What was sequenced was naive CD8+ T cells from blood, with Jurkat cell RNA spiked in. The subset was: FACS-sorted CD8+CD4-CCR7+CD45RA+ naive T cells. The chain has TRBV4-1 and TRBJ2-5; D call uncertain. The sequence derives from a human donor in good health. Some libraries in this study had Jurkat cell RNA spiked in. CDR3 in amino acids: CASSQENREETQYF. CDR3 bases: TGCGCCAGCAGCCAAGAGAATAGGGAAGAGACCCAGTACTTC.